What follows describes a single TCR beta chain. Its antigen is as yet unknown. The data stem from a study of cytotoxic CD8 clonotypes in ibrutinib-treated CLL. Overall study results and limits: Public clonotypes proved infrequent, and on treatment they shrank or remained steady. Sustained-remission patients were sampled at different times than progressing patients were. Clonality increased with ibrutinib response but returned toward baseline at progression. Clonality correlated strongly with circulating CD8+ T cells and exceeded age-matched healthy donors at baseline.

Measured with immunoSEQ multiplex PCR; TCRdb has only the in-frame clones, and not every one. This repertoire shows about 140,000 clones, around 90% found once; its top ten account for under 14%. CDR3 size: 14 residues. Germline V gives CDR1 SGHTA, CDR2 FQGTGA. Trimming pared 1 base from V and 0 bases from J, leaving 6 bases between. The source is a human donor with chronic lymphocytic leukemia. The chain joins TRBV7-3 to TRBJ1-1; no clear D. Specimen: PBMCs, collected after 12 months of ibrutinib treatment. The DNA for the CDR3 is TGTGCCAGCAGCTTAAGAGGGTTGAACACTGAAGCTTTCTTT. It encodes CASSLRGLNTEAFF.